This record concerns one T cell receptor (beta chain) sequence. V shed 6 bases, J shed 4 bases, and the junction held 7 bases outside the gene matches. Germline V CDR1 and CDR2: SGHRS, YFSETQ. The CDR3 totals 14 residues. The sample belongs to a study of blood T cell repertoires in COVID-19. For the study at large: Collection of acute and convalescent COVID-19 samples took place in the United States, Italy and Spain. Sources were T cells, B-cell-depleted T cells, or PBMCs; the material itself was cDNA or gDNA.

Authors' methods: Amplification of reference gene primers was used by the study to estimate nucleated cell counts. Generated by immunoSEQ multiplex PCR, the TCRdb table keeps only in-frame clones and is missing some. That table gives V, J and clone size, and the DNA gave D and trimming. Among approximately 68,000 clones listed, roughly nine tenths were seen once. V usage is TRBV5-1 and J usage is TRBJ2-3, with TRBD1 identical over 8 bases. Source material: peripheral blood. The receptor's source is a man aged 50-59 years with active COVID-19. CDR3: CASTRTGRSDTQYF. As DNA, the CDR3 is TGCGCCAGCACGCGGACAGGGCGTTCAGATACGCAGTATTTT.